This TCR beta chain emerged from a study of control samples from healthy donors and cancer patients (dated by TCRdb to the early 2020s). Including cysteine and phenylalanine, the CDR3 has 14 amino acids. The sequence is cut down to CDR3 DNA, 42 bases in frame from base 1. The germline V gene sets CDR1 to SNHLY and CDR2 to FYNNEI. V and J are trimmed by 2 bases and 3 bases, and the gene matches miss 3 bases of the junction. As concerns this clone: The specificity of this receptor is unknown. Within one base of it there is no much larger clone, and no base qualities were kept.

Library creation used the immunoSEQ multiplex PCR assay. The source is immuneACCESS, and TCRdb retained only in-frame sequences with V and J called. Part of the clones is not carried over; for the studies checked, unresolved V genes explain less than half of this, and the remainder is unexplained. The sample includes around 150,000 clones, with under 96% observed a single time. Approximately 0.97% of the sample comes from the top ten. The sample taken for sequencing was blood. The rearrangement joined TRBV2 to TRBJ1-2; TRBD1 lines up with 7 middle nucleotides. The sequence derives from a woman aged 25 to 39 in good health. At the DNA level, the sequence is TGTGCCAGCAGTGAATATCAGGGGGACTATGGCTACACCTTC. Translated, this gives CASSEYQGDYGYTF.